These 13 T cell receptor beta chains share one sample of origin, sequenced in a study of monozygotic twins with inflammatory bowel disease. For each CDR3 protein, TCRdb gives one entry from its re-call of the 5' RACE reads, without DNA. This sample's clone table lists 350,000 to 500,000 distinct CDR3 sequences. Sequencing used blood. These receptors all come from a human donor with ulcerative colitis or Crohn's disease, or a healthy co-twin of an affected twin (not recorded which).

V gene TRBV4-2 combines with J gene TRBJ2-7. This CDR3 has 14 amino acids. Per the germline V gene, CDR1 is LGHNA and CDR2 is YNFKEQ. The CDR3 loop is CASSPDGVTYEQYF.

V gene TRBV18 combines with J gene TRBJ2-3. The CDR3 is made up of 14 amino acids. Germline-derived CDR1 and CDR2 are KGHSH and LQKENI. CDR3 residues: CASSPRLAPDTQYF.

The chain joins TRBV7-9 to TRBJ2-5; absent DNA, TCRdb's TRBD1 call cannot be checked. The CDR3 is 16 residues long. Germline V gene lookup returns CDR1 SEHNR and CDR2 FQNEAQ (reference sequence). CDR3 in amino acids: CASSPRARALSETQYF. Variable domain in full (rest from reference TRBV7-9 and TRBJ2-5): DTGVSQNPRHKITKRGQNVTFRCDPISEHNRLYWYRQTLGQGPEFLTYFQNEAQLEKSRLLSDRFSAERPKGSFSTLEIQRTEQGDSAMYLCASSPRARALSETQYFGPGTRLLVL.

V is TRBV20-1 and J is TRBJ2-2; no DNA is available, so the TRBD2 call from TCRdb remains unchecked. The CDR3 covers 16 residues. Germline V gene sequence: CDR1 DFQATT, CDR2 SNEGSKA (reference sequence). The CDR3 here is CSARSPGLAGAGELFF.

V usage is TRBV6-1 and J usage is TRBJ1-1. The germline CDR1 and CDR2 sequences are MNHNS and SASEGT. The CDR3 has 15 residues. CDR3 loop: CASSGPSQGNSEAFF.

The V gene is TRBV5-1, the J gene TRBJ2-5; TCRdb picks TRBD2, but there is no DNA to check that call. This CDR3 spans 16 amino acids. CDR1 is SGHRS and CDR2 is YFSETQ in the germline V gene. The CDR3 sequence is CASSLSPGGRGETQYF.

This sequence joins TRBV5-1 and TRBJ2-3; TCRdb names TRBD1, which stays unverified in the absence of DNA. The CDR3 contains 15 residues. Germline V lookup: CDR1 SGHRS, CDR2 YFSETQ. CDR3 protein: CASSLARGLPDTQYF.

The gene calls are TRBV20-1 and TRBJ2-5. The CDR3 consists of 11 residues. From germline, CDR1 is DFQATT and CDR2 SNEGSKA (reference sequence). The CDR3 reads CSARGAETQYF.

The chain uses TRBV20-1 and TRBJ2-5; the TRBD2 assignment by TCRdb is unverifiable without DNA. The germline V gene has CDR1 DFQATT and CDR2 SNEGSKA (reference sequence). The CDR3 length is 15 residues. The CDR3 sequence is CSATNLADRVETQYF.

The chain employs TRBV28 and TRBJ2-5; the D call from TCRdb, TRBD1, cannot be confirmed without DNA. Germline CDR1 MDHEN, CDR2 SYDVKM. The CDR3 is 15 amino acids. The CDR3 is CASSYPRGGLETQYF.

The chain uses TRBV27 and TRBJ2-1; TCRdb calls TRBD1, which cannot be checked without DNA. The V gene's germline CDR1 is MNHEY and CDR2 SMNVEV (reference sequence). The CDR3 is 15 amino acids. The CDR3 spells CASTRGGGPYNEQFF.

V and J are TRBV5-4 and TRBJ2-2; absent DNA, TCRdb's TRBD1 call cannot be checked. This CDR3 contains 16 residues. Germline V gene sequence: CDR1 SGHNT, CDR2 YYREEE (reference sequence). CDR3 residues: CASSDPRGGRTGELFF.

The chain couples TRBV27 to TRBJ2-7. This CDR3 contains 15 residues. Germline assignment: CDR1 MNHEY and CDR2 SMNVEV (reference sequence). This chain's CDR3 is CASSLSTGSSYEQYF.